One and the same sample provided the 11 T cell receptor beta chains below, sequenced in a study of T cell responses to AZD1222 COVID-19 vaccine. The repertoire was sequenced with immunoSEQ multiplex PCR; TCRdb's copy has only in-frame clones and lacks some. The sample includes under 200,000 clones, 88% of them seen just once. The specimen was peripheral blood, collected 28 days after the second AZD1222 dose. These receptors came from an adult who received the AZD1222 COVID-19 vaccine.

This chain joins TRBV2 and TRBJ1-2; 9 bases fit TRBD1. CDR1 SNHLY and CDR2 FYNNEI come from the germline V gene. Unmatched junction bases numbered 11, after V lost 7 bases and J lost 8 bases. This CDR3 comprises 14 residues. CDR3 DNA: TGTGCCAGCATATCTGGACAGGGGACGACAGGCTACACCTTC. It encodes CASISGQGTTGYTF.

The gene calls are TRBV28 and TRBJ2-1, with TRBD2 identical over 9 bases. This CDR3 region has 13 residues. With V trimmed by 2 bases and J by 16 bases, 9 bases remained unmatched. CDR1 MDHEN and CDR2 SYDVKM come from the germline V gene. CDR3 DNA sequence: TGTGCCAGCAGTTTAATCTCAGCGGGAGGACCTTTCTTC. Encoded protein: CASSLISAGGPFF.

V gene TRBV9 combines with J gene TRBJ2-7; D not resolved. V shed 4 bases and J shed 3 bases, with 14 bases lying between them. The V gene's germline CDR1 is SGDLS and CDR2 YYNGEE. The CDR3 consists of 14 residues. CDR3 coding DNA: TGTGCCAGCAGCCTTTCTTCCCTAGGCTACGAGCAGTACTTC. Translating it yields CASSLSSLGYEQYF.

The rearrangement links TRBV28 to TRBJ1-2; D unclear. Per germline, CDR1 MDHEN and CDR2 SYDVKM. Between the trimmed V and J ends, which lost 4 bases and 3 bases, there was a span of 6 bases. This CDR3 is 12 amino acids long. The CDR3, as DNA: TGTGCCAGCAGTTCCGACTACTATGGCTACACCTTC. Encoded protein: CASSSDYYGYTF.

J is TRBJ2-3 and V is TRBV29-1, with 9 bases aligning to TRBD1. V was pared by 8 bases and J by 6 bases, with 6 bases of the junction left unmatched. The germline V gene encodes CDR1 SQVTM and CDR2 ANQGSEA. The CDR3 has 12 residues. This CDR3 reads CSLGTGKDTQYF. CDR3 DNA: TGCAGCCTTGGGACAGGGAAGGATACGCAGTATTTT.

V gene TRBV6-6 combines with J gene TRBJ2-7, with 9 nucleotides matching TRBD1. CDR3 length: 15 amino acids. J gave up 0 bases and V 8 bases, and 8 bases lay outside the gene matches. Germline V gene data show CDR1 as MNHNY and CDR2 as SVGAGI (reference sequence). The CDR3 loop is CASGPGQGNSYEQYF. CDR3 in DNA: TGTGCCAGCGGCCCCGGACAGGGGAACTCCTACGAGCAGTACTTC.

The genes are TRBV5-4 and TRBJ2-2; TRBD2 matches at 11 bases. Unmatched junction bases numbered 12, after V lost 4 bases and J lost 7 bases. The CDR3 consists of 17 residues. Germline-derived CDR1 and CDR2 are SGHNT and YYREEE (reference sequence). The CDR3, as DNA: TGTGCCAGCAGCCCTGAACTAGCGGGAGTATCAGGCGGGGAGCTGTTTTTT. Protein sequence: CASSPELAGVSGGELFF.

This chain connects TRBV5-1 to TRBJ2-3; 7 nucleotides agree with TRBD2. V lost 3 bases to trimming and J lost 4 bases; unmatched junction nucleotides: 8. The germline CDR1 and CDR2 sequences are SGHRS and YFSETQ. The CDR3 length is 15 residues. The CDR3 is CASSSGGGAPDTQYF. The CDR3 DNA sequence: TGCGCCAGCAGCTCGGGGGGAGGTGCCCCAGATACGCAGTATTTT.

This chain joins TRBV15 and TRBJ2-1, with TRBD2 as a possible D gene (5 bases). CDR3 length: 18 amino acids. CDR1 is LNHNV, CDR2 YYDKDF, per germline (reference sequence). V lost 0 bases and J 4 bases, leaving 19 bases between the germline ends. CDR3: CATSRDSWRAAPYNEQFF. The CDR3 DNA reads TGTGCCACCAGCAGAGATTCGTGGCGAGCGGCACCATACAATGAGCAGTTCTTC.

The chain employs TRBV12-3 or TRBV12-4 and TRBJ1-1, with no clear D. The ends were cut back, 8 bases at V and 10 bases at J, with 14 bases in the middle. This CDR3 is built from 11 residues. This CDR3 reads CASEGKRVAFF. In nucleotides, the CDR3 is TGTGCCAGCGAGGGCAAGCGAGTAGCTTTCTTT.

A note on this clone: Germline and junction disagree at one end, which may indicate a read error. The CDR3, as DNA: TGTGCCAGCAGCTTAGCGCAGAGGAGCCCGGGACAGGAACACCGGGGAGCTGTTTTT. Translated, it gives CASSLAQRSPGQEHRGAVF. The genes are TRBV11-3 and TRBJ2-2; 8 nucleotides align to TRBD1. CDR1 and CDR2 from the germline V gene are SGHNT and YENEEA. The CDR3 runs 19 residues.